The following is a T cell receptor beta chain sequence with its context. Its matching antigen is unknown. Sequenced material consisted of expressed TCRB transcripts (all of the isolated RNA was reverse transcribed). Assay used: immunoSEQ multiplex PCR; TCRdb lists only in-frame clones, some missing. The top ten hold roughly 0.045% of the sample, which has 360,000 or so clones, around a fifth seen once. These data come from a study of beta chain features in type 1 diabetes. The overall study: Cell yields, gender and age were comparable in patients and healthy donors.

General study results and limits: Type 1 diabetes patients showed a moderate but significant shortening of TCRB CDR3s in all four CD4+ subsets. Since sequencing was performed on cDNA, cells with high TCR expression could be over-represented. With patients and controls alike, PCR might favor shorter templates to an equal degree.

From germline, CDR1 is MNHEY and CDR2 SMNVEV (reference sequence). Unmatched junction bases numbered 2, after V lost 5 bases and J lost 2 bases. This CDR3 has 13 amino acids. V and J are TRBV27 and TRBJ2-7, with 8 bases matching TRBD2. This TCR derives from a woman younger than 35 in good health. Material: naive CD4+ T cells from blood. The CDR3 protein is CASSPGLAYEQYF. CDR3 in DNA: TGTGCCAGCAGTCCGGGACTAGCCTACGAGCAGTACTTC.